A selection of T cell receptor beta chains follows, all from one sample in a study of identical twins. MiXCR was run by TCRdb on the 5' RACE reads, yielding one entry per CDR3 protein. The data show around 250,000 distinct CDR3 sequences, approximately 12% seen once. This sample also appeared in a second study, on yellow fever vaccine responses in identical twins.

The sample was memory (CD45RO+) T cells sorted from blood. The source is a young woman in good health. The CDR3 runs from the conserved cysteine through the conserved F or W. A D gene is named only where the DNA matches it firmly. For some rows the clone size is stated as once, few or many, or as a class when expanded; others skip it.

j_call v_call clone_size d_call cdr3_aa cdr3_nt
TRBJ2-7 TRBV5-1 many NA CASSFNDPSHEQYF TGCGCCAGCAGCTTTAATGACCCTAGCCACGAGCAGTACTTC
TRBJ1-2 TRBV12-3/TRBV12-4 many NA CASSLVNYGYTF TGTGCCAGCAGTTTAGTCAACTATGGCTACACCTTC
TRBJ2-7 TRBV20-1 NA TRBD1 CSAPQGVSYEQYF TGCAGTGCTCCCCAGGGGGTCTCCTACGAGCAGTACTTC
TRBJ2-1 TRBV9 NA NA CASGGEANEQFF TGTGCCAGCGGCGGGGAGGCTAATGAGCAGTTCTTC
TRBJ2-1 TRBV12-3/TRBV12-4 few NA CASSLRPDSYNEQFF TGTGCCAGCAGTTTACGGCCCGATTCCTACAATGAGCAGTTCTTC
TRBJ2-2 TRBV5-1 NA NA CASSLSGLKTGELFF TGCGCCAGCAGCTTATCGGGTTTGAAAACCGGGGAGCTGTTTTTT
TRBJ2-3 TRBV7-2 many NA CASSLSPAWGDTQYF TGTGCCAGCAGCTTATCGCCCGCCTGGGGAGATACGCAGTATTTT
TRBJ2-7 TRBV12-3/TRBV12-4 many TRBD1 CASRQGGANYEQYF TGTGCCAGTAGACAGGGGGGGGCTAACTACGAGCAGTACTTC
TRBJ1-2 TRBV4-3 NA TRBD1 CASSQELLDRAYGYTF TGCGCCAGCAGCCAAGAATTGCTGGACAGGGCCTATGGCTACACCTTC
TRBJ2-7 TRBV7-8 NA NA CASSFQRTEQYF TGTGCCAGCAGCTTCCAGAGGACCGAGCAGTACTTC
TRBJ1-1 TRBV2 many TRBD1 CASRVGQGATEAFF TGTGCCAGCAGAGTGGGACAGGGTGCCACTGAAGCTTTCTTT
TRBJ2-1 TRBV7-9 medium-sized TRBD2 CASSTSGRVPRLTYNEQFF TGTGCCAGCAGCACAAGCGGGAGGGTCCCACGTTTGACCTACAATGAGCAGTTCTTC
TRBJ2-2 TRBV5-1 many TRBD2 CASSAPSGYTGELFF TGCGCCAGCAGCGCCCCTAGCGGGTACACCGGGGAGCTGTTTTTT
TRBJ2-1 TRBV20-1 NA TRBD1 CSAATGTGVTNEQFF TGCAGTGCTGCAACCGGGACAGGGGTAACCAATGAGCAGTTCTTC
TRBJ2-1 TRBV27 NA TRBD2 CASSFQLADNEQFF TGTGCCAGCAGTTTCCAACTAGCGGACAATGAGCAGTTCTTC
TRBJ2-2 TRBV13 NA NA CASSLVIGGTGELFF TGTGCCAGCAGCTTAGTCATAGGCGGCACCGGGGAGCTGTTTTTT
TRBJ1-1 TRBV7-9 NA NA CASSLQEGTEAFF TGTGCCAGCAGCTTACAGGAGGGCACTGAAGCTTTCTTT
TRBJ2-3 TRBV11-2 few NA CASSPRLTVTDTQYF TGTGCCAGCAGCCCCCGGCTTACTGTCACAGATACGCAGTATTTT
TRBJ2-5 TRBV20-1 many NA CSAGTIGQYQETQYF TGCAGTGCTGGCACCATCGGACAGTACCAAGAGACCCAGTACTTC
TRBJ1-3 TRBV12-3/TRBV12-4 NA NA CASSLALGSGNTIYF TGTGCCAGCAGTTTAGCGCTCGGCTCTGGAAACACCATATATTTT
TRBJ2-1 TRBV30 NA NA CACPVGLYNEQFF TGTGCCTGCCCCGTGGGACTCTACAATGAGCAGTTCTTC
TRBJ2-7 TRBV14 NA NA CASSTLTGYSYEQYF TGTGCCAGCAGTACCCTAACAGGGTATTCCTACGAGCAGTACTTC
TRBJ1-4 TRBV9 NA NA CASGVGEKLFF TGTGCCAGCGGCGTGGGGGAAAAACTGTTTTTT
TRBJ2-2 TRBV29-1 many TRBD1 CSVETGDTGELFF TGCAGCGTTGAAACAGGGGACACCGGGGAGCTGTTTTTT
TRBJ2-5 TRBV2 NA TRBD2 CASRFAGGTQETQYF TGTGCCAGCCGGTTTGCGGGAGGAACCCAAGAGACCCAGTACTTC
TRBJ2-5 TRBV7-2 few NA CASSIPLQETQYF TGTGCCAGCAGCATACCATTACAAGAGACCCAGTACTTC
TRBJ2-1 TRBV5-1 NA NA CASSFGGDLYNEQFF TGCGCCAGCAGCTTCGGAGGGGATCTCTACAATGAGCAGTTCTTC
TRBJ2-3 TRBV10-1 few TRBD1 CASSTGTGSTDTQYF TGCGCCAGCAGCACCGGGACAGGGAGCACAGATACGCAGTATTTT